This T cell receptor beta chain was sequenced for a study of response to subunit inactivated influenza vaccine. Trimming removed 5 bases from V and 0 bases from J, with 15 bases in between. Germline V CDR1 and CDR2: SQVTM, ANQGSEA. The CDR3 spans 15 residues. This clonotype was seen many times. The antigen remains undetermined. Using its own MiXCR run on the RT-PCR reads, TCRdb lists one record per CDR3 protein. The top ten clones hold 3% to 3.5% of a sample with 500,000 or so distinct CDR3 sequences, approximately 15% of them seen once. Broader study findings: Each seasonal influenza vaccination, the authors suggested, recruits few new T cells.

This clonotype was obtained from a man aged 50-75 years who received an inactivated influenza vaccine. V and J are TRBV29-1 and TRBJ2-3, with D possibly TRBD2 on 7 matching bases. Source: CD4+ T cells sorted from PBMCs, taken roughly 24 months after vaccination. The CDR3 is CSVTPGGTSTDTQYF. The CDR3 nucleotides are TGCAGCGTTACCCCGGGGGGCACTAGCACAGATACGCAGTATTTT.